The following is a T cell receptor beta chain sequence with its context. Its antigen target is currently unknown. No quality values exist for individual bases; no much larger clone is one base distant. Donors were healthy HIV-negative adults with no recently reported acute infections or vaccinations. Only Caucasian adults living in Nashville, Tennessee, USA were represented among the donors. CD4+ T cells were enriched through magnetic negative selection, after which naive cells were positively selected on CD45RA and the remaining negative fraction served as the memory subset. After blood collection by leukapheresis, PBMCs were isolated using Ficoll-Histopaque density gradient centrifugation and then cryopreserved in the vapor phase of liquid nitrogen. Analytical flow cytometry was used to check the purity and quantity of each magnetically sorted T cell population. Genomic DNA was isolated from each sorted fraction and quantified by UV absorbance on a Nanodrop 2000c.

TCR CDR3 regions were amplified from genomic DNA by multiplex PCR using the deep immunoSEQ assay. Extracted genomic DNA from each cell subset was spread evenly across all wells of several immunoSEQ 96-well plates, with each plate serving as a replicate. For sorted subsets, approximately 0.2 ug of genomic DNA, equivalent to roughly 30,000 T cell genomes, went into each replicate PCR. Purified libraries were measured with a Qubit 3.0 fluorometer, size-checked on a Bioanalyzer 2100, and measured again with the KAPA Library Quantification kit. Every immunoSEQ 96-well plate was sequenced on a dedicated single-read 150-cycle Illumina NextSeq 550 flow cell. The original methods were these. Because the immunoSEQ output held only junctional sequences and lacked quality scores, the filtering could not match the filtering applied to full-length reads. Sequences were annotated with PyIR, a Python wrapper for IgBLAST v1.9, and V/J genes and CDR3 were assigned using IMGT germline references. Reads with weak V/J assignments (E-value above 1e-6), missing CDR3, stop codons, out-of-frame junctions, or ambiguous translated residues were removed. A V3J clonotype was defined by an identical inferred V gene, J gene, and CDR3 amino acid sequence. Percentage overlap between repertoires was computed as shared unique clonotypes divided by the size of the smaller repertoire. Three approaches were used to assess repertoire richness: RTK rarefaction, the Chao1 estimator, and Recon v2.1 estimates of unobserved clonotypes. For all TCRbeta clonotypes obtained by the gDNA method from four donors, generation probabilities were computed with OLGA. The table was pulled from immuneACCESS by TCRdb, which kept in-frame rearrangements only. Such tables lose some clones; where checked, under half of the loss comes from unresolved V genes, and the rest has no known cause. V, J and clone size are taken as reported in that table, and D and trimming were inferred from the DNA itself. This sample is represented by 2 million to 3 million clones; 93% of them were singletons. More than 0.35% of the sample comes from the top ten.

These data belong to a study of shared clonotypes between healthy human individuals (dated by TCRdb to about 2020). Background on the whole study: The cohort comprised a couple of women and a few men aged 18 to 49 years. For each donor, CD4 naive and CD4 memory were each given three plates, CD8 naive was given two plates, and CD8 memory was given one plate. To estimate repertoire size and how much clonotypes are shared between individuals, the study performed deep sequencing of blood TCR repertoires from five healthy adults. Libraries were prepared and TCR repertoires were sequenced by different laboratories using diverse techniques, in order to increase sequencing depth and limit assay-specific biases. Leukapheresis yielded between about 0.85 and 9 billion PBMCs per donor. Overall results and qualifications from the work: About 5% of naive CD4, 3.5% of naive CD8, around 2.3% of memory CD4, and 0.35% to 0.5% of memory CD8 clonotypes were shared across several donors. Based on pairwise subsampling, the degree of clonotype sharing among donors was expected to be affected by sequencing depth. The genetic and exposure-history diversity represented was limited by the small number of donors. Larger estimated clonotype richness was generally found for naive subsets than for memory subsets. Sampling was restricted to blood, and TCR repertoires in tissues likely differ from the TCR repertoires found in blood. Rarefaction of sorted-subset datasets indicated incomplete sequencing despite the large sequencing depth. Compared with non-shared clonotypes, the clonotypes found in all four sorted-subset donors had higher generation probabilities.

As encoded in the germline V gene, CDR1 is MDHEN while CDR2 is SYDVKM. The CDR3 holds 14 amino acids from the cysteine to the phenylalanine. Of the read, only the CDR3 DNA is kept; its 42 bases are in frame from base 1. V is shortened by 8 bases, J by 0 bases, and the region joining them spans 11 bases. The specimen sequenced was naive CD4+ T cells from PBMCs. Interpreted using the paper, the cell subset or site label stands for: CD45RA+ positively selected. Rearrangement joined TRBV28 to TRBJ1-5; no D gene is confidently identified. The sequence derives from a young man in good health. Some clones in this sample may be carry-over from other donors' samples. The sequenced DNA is TGTGCCAGCTTACGGGGAGGTAGCAATCAGCCCCAGCATTTT. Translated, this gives CASLRGGSNQPQHF.